A selection of T cell receptor beta chains follows, all from one sample in a study of control samples from healthy donors and cancer patients. Clones were read by immunoSEQ multiplex PCR, and TCRdb kept only the in-frame ones, dropping some. The sample carries 85,000 to 120,000 clones, about 90% recorded once. The sample was blood. The source is a woman under 30 in good health. Each CDR3 is given with its conserved first and last residue. The order of the fields is J gene, V gene, D gene, clone size, CDR3 DNA, CDR3 protein. The D gene is left open where the match is weak. A row's size may be missing; if present it is once, few, many or a size class.

>TRBJ1-6|TRBV2|.|.
TGTGCCAGCAATTTTGACCCGGGGGCGTCGTATAATTCACCCCTCCACTTT
CASNFDPGASYNSPLHF
>TRBJ2-1|TRBV7-6|.|.
TGTGCCAGCAGCTTAGCCATCGCCCTCTACAATGAGCAGTTCTTC
CASSLAIALYNEQFF
>TRBJ2-1|TRBV7-2|.|.
TGTGCCAGCAGCTTAGCCCCAGCTAGGAGCTCCTACAATGAGCAGTTCTTC
CASSLAPARSSYNEQFF
>TRBJ1-6|TRBV7-2|.|.
TGTGCCAGCAGCTTTAGAGGACAGTATAATTCACCCCTCCACTTT
CASSFRGQYNSPLHF
>TRBJ2-1|TRBV24-1|.|.
TGTGCCACCAGTGAGAGGAGTAATCCCTACAATGAGCAGTTCTTC
CATSERSNPYNEQFF
>TRBJ2-5|TRBV2|TRBD1|.
TGTGCCAGCAGGGACAGGGTGGTAGAGACCCAGTACTTC
CASRDRVVETQYF
>TRBJ2-7|TRBV6-5|.|.
TGTGCCAGCAGTTACAGTTTCGGGCTCACCGGGCACGAGCAGTACTTC
CASSYSFGLTGHEQYF
>TRBJ2-7|TRBV11-2|TRBD1|once
TGTGCCAGCAGCCTGCCGGACAGGGACGAGCAGTACTTC
CASSLPDRDEQYF
>TRBJ1-3|TRBV10-3|TRBD1|.
TGTGCCATCAGTCGGGACAGGGGCCTTCTCGGGGACACCATATATTTT
CAISRDRGLLGDTIYF
>TRBJ2-3|TRBV13|TRBD1|few
TGTGCCAGCACGGGACAGGGGAAGTATACGCAGTATTTT
CASTGQGKYTQYF
>TRBJ1-2|TRBV28|TRBD1|.
TGTGCCAGCCTTTACCACAGGGGCAATGGCTACACCTTC
CASLYHRGNGYTF
>TRBJ2-1|TRBV15|.|.
TGTGCCACCAGCGACCCGGGGCTTGACTCCTACAATGAGCAGTTCTTC
CATSDPGLDSYNEQFF
>TRBJ1-1|TRBV3-1/TRBV3-2|TRBD1|.
TGTGCCAGCAGCCGATCCGGGACAGGGGCTGGTGAAGCTTTCTTT
CASSRSGTGAGEAFF
>TRBJ1-1|TRBV7-6|.|.
TGTGCCAGCACCGAGGGGTATAACACTGAAGCTTTCTTT
CASTEGYNTEAFF
>TRBJ1-5|TRBV3-1/TRBV3-2|.|.
TGTGCCAGCAGCCCCGGGACAATGGATCAGCCCCAGCATTTT
CASSPGTMDQPQHF
>TRBJ1-1|TRBV6-1|.|once
TGTGCCAGCAGTGAAACCTGGAACACTGAAGCTTTCTTT
CASSETWNTEAFF
>TRBJ2-7|TRBV14|TRBD2|.
TGTGCCAGCAGCCAACTAGCGGGTTCGGCGACCTACGAGCAGTACTTC
CASSQLAGSATYEQYF
>TRBJ2-5|TRBV11-2|.|.
TGTGCCAGCAGCTTAGATCGGGGATGGTCAGAGACCCAGTACTTC
CASSLDRGWSETQYF
>TRBJ2-1|TRBV24-1|.|.
TGTGCCACCAGCGGTCACAGGGAGAACTACAATGAGCAGTTCTTC
CATSGHRENYNEQFF
>TRBJ2-1|TRBV18|.|.
TGTGCCAGCTCACCACTTATGCAGGATGGGGGCGAGCAGTTCTTC
CASSPLMQDGGEQFF
>TRBJ2-1|TRBV27|TRBD2|.
TGTGCCAGCAGCCTCATGCTAGCGGGAGGCCCTAATCTGAATGAGCAGTTCTTC
CASSLMLAGGPNLNEQFF
>TRBJ1-3|TRBV5-4|.|.
TGTGCCAGCAGCTCGCGACAAAGGGTAGGAGGAAACACCATATATTTT
CASSSRQRVGGNTIYF
>TRBJ1-2|TRBV24-1|.|.
TGTGCCACCAGTGATTCATTCCAGGGCGGAAACTATGGCTACACCTTC
CATSDSFQGGNYGYTF
>TRBJ1-1|TRBV5-1|TRBD1|.
TGCGCCAGCAGCTTTACAGGGGGCGCGCCTGAAGCTTTCTTT
CASSFTGGAPEAFF
>TRBJ2-6|TRBV28|.|.
TGTGCCAGCAGCGGGGGCTTCCCCTCTGGGGCCAACGTCCTGACTTTC
CASSGGFPSGANVLTF
>TRBJ2-6|TRBV12-5|TRBD1|.
TGTGCTAGTGGTGGACAGGGAGATTTCTTGACTTTC
CASGGQGDFLTF
>TRBJ1-5|TRBV2|.|.
TGTGCCAGCAAACGGACAGAGACGAACAATCAGCCCCAGCATTTT
CASKRTETNNQPQHF